This T cell receptor beta chain was sequenced during a study of T cell responses to AZD1222 COVID-19 vaccine. Study-level background: Both about-4-week and about-12-week second-dose recipients were combined. Study findings and constraints: With two AZD1222 doses given, Spike-specific TCR breadth and depth both rose. Unmutated variant regions are reportedly targeted by nearly half of spike-specific TCRs. Without day 14 samples, only post-peak T cell repertoires were studied.

The data were produced by immunoSEQ multiplex PCR, yet TCRdb's version contains in-frame clones alone and is incomplete. The sample carries tens of thousands of clones, around 80% recorded once. V lost 0 bases to trimming and J lost 13 bases, with 20 bases between them. The CDR3 sequence is 16 residues long. Germline V gene data show CDR1 as SGHRS and CDR2 as YFSETQ. Of note for this clone: Its antigen is undetermined.

The chain carries TRBV5-1 and TRBJ1-6, with D uncertain. The sequence derives from an adult in good health. The source was peripheral blood, collected on day 0 of AZD1222 vaccination. Here the CDR3 reads CASSLGWYSPVGPLHF. CDR3 DNA sequence: TGCGCCAGCAGCTTGGGATGGTACAGCCCGGTGGGGCCCCTCCACTTT.